This note documents a single T cell receptor beta chain sequence. Its target is unknown. The genes and germline here are from mouse. The CDR3 end is not reached by the read, which stops 4 residues before it; the germline J gene fills it in. The data were taken from a study of CD8+ T cells in alopecia areata. Study details: Female roughly 7-11-week-old C3H/HeJ recipients received skin from 6-12-month-old C3H/HeJ graft donors with spontaneous alopecia.

The authors sorted pooled cutaneous lymph node cells using CD4, CD8alpha, NKG2D, NKG2ACE and other markers. The CDR3 has 13 residues. CDR1 and CDR2 from the germline V gene are NSHNY and SYGAGN. The V end lost 3 bases, the J end lost 0 bases, and 4 bases lay between the germline ends. Study-level findings and limits: Lesional scalp, notably in alopecia totalis/universalis, had clonality above that of normal scalp. Normal-skin resident alphabeta T cells also appear among scalp sample sequences.

Once RNA had been extracted, it was reverse transcribed into cDNA to act as the sequencing template. TCRdb keeps only in-frame clones here, not all; method: immunoSEQ multiplex PCR. The data show about 270,000 clones, with none appearing a single time. The TCR was taken from a C3H/HeJ mouse with alopecia areata. These mice share the MHC haplotype H2-k. V and J are TRBV13-1 and TRBJ2-1, with unresolved D. The sequencing sample was made of CD4+ T cells sorted from a lymph node. The sequenced part of the CDR3 DNA is TGTGCCAGCAGTGCAAATAACTATGCT. Translating gives CASSANNYA. The full CDR3 protein is CASSANNYAEQFF.